The 2 T cell receptor beta chains in this list originate from one sample, sequenced in a study of CD8 T cells in ankylosing spondylitis (dated by TCRdb to 2015 to 2018). The method was 5' RACE. The sequencing machine was an Illumina HiSeq 2500. The raw public data were reprocessed by TCRdb itself: fastp quality trimming at Q25, MiXCR clonotype calling, in-frame beta chains only. Rows are combined by CDR3 protein, so each entry shows the most common genes and DNA. Here the sample has about 250,000 distinct CDR3 sequences; roughly a third occur a single time. The ten top clones hold 4% to 5% of the sample. The material sequenced was blood, either unsorted or a sorted T cell fraction (not recorded which). The receptors here all came from a male donor with ankylosing spondylitis or in good health (not recorded which).

The chain combines TRBV24-1 with TRBJ2-1; 10 bases match TRBD1. CDR1 and CDR2 from the germline V gene are KGHDR and SFDVKD. With V trimmed by 5 bases and J by 6 bases, 6 bases remained unmatched. The CDR3 loop spans 15 amino acids. The chain's CDR3 is CATSGPGQGPNEQFF. The CDR3 nucleotides are TGTGCCACCAGTGGCCCGGGACAGGGGCCCAATGAGCAGTTCTTC.

This clonotype has only a few counts. The chain carries TRBV12-3 or TRBV12-4 and TRBJ1-4; tentative D call: TRBD1 (6 bases). V shed 6 bases and J shed 12 bases, with 20 bases lying between them. This CDR3 is built from 14 residues. The CDR3 is CASRENRAGGELFF. The CDR3 DNA is TGTGCCAGCAGGGAGAACAGGGCCGGAGGAGAACTGTTTTTT.